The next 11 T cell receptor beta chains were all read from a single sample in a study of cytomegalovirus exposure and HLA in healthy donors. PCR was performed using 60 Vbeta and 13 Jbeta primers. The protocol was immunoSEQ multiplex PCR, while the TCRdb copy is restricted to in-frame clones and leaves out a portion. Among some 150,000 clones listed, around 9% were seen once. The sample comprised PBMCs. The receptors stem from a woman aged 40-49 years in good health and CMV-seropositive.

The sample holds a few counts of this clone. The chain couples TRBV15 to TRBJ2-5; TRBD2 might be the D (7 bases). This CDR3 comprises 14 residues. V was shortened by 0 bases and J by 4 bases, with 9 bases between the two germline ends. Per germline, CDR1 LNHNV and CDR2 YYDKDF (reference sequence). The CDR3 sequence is CATSRDRGAETQYF. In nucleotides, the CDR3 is TGTGCCACCAGCAGAGATCGGGGGGCAGAGACCCAGTACTTC.

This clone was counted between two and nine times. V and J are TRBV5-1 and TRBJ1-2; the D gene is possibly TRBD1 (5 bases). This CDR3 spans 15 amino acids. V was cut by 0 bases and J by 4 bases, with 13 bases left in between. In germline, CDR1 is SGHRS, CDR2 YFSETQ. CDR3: CASSLEAGFGYGYTF. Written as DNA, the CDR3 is TGCGCCAGCAGCTTGGAGGCAGGGTTTGGCTATGGCTACACCTTC.

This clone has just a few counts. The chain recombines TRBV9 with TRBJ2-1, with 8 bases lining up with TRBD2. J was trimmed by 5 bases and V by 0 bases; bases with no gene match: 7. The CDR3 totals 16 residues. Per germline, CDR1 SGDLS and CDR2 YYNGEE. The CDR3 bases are TGTGCCAGCAGCGTAGAACCAAGCGGGGGACACAATGAGCAGTTCTTC. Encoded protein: CASSVEPSGGHNEQFF.

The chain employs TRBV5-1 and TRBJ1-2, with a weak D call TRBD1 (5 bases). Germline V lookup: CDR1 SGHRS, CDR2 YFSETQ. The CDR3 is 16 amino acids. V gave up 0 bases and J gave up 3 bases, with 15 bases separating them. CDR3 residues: CASSLEGRGEDYGYTF. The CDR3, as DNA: TGCGCCAGCAGCTTGGAGGGTAGAGGGGAGGACTATGGCTACACCTTC.

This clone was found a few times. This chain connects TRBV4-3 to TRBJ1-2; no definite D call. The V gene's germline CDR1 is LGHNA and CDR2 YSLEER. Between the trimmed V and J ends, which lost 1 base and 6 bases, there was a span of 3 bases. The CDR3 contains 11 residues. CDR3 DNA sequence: TGCGCCAGCAGCCAAGGGCATGGCTACACCTTC. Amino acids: CASSQGHGYTF.

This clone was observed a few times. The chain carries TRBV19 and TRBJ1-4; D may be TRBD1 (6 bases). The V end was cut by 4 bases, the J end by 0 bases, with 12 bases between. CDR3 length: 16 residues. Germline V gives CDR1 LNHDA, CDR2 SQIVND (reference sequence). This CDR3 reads CASSNDQGTTNEKLFF. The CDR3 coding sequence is TGTGCCAGTAGTAACGACCAGGGGACAACTAATGAAAAACTGTTTTTT.

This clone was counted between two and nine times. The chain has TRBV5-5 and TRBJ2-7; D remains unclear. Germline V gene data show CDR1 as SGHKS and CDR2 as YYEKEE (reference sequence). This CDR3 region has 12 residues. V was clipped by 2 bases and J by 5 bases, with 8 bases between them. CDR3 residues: CASSFLPDEQYF. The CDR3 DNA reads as TGTGCCAGCAGCTTTCTTCCAGACGAGCAGTACTTC.

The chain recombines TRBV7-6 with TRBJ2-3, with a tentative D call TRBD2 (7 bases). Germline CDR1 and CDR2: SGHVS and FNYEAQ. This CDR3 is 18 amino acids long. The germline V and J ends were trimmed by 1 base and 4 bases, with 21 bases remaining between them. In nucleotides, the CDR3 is TGTGCCAGCAGCTTAGACATCGGGGGGCCCACCGGGCCAGATACGCAGTATTTT. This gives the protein CASSLDIGGPTGPDTQYF.

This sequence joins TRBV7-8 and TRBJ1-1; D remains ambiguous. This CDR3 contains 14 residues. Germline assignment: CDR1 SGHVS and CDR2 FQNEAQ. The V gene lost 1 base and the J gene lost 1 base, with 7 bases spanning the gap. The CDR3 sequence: CASSLDGPNTEAFF. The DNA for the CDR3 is TGTGCCAGCAGCTTAGATGGGCCGAACACTGAAGCTTTCTTT.

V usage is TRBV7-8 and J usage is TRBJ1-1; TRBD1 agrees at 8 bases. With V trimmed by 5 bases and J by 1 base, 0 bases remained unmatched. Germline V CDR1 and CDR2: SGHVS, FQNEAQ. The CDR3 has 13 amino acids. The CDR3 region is CASSGQGNTEAFF. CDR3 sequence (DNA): TGTGCCAGCAGCGGACAGGGGAACACTGAAGCTTTCTTT.

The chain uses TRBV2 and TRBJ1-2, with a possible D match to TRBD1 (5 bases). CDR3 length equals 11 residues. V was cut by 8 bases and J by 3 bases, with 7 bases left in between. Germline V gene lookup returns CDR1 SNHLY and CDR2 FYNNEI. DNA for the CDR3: TGTGCCAGCCGGGGGGACTATGGCTACACCTTC. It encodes CASRGDYGYTF.